The sequence of this TCR beta chain was determined in a study of control samples from healthy donors and cancer patients. The table came from immunoSEQ multiplex PCR; TCRdb's copy has only in-frame clones and leaves some out. In the table there are about 71,000 clones, just under 90% of which are singletons. This CDR3 comprises 13 residues. Germline V gene data show CDR1 as GTSNPN and CDR2 as SVGIG (reference sequence). J was trimmed by 1 base and V by 4 bases; bases with no gene match: 2. What was sequenced was PBMCs. V is TRBV30 and J is TRBJ1-1, with 8 bases that match TRBD1. The source of this sequence is a man aged 55 to 70 with lung cancer. The CDR3: CAWTGQGNTEAFF. The DNA of the CDR3 is TGTGCCTGGACCGGACAGGGGAACACTGAAGCTTTCTTT.